Listed below are T cell receptor beta chains from one sample, sequenced in a study of cytotoxic CD8 clonotypes in ibrutinib-treated CLL. Libraries were prepared by immunoSEQ multiplex PCR; TCRdb keeps only in-frame clonotypes and omits some of them. The sample has around 150,000 clones, approximately 91% seen once. The source material was PBMCs, sampled at disease progression, from a patient treated with ibrutinib. The source is a human donor with chronic lymphocytic leukemia. Each CDR3 is given with its conserved first and last residue. A D gene is named only where the DNA matches it firmly. The size field is filled for only some rows; it gives once, few, many or a size class.

J gene: TRBJ2-3
D gene: -
V gene: TRBV7-6
clone size: -
CDR3 DNA: TGTGCCAGCAGCTTAGGGCAGGTTACTAGCACAGATACGCAGTATTTT
CDR3 protein: CASSLGQVTSTDTQYF

J gene: TRBJ1-1
D gene: -
V gene: TRBV9
clone size: -
CDR3 DNA: TGTGCCAGCAGCGTACCTTCGGGTGGGGGACACCCGAACACTGAAGCTTTCTTT
CDR3 protein: CASSVPSGGGHPNTEAFF

J gene: TRBJ2-7
D gene: -
V gene: TRBV6-1
clone size: -
CDR3 DNA: TGTGCCACTTCCGGGTTAGCGCCGTCCTACGAGCAGTACTTC
CDR3 protein: CATSGLAPSYEQYF

J gene: TRBJ1-2
D gene: TRBD1
V gene: TRBV19
clone size: few
CDR3 DNA: TGTGCCAGTAGTATAGGCGGACAGGCGTCTGGCTACACCTTC
CDR3 protein: CASSIGGQASGYTF

J gene: TRBJ2-7
D gene: -
V gene: TRBV9
clone size: -
CDR3 DNA: TGTGCCAGCAGCGTGAGGGATCTCCACTACGAGCAGTACTTC
CDR3 protein: CASSVRDLHYEQYF

J gene: TRBJ2-7
D gene: TRBD2
V gene: TRBV11-2
clone size: -
CDR3 DNA: TGTGCCAGCAGCCCATCCGGGACTAGCGGAGTCTACGAGCAGTACTTC
CDR3 protein: CASSPSGTSGVYEQYF

J gene: TRBJ1-5
D gene: -
V gene: TRBV6-1
clone size: -
CDR3 DNA: TGTGCCAGCATTAAGAACGGTCGGCATCAGCCCCAGCATTTT
CDR3 protein: CASIKNGRHQPQHF

J gene: TRBJ1-4
D gene: -
V gene: TRBV27
clone size: -
CDR3 DNA: TGTGCCAGCAGTACAACAACTAATGAAAAACTGTTTTTT
CDR3 protein: CASSTTTNEKLFF

J gene: TRBJ2-3
D gene: TRBD2
V gene: TRBV18
clone size: -
CDR3 DNA: TGTGCCAGCTCACCACCGGGAGGGACCCCGGGCGAGGCGCAGTATTTT
CDR3 protein: CASSPPGGTPGEAQYF

J gene: TRBJ2-6
D gene: -
V gene: TRBV11-3
clone size: once
CDR3 DNA: TGTGCCAGCAGCTTTCTCCCTGGGGCCAACGTCCTGACTTTC
CDR3 protein: CASSFLPGANVLTF

J gene: TRBJ1-5
D gene: -
V gene: TRBV19
clone size: -
CDR3 DNA: TGTGCCAGTAGTATAGGCAGGGGCAATCAGCCCCAGCATTTT
CDR3 protein: CASSIGRGNQPQHF

J gene: TRBJ1-5
D gene: -
V gene: TRBV6-6
clone size: few
CDR3 DNA: TGTGCAGAGAGGGGAGGGGCTAATCAGCCCCAGCATTTT
CDR3 protein: CAERGGANQPQHF

J gene: TRBJ1-2
D gene: -
V gene: TRBV5-6
clone size: -
CDR3 DNA: TGTGCCAGCAGCTTGATAACCGGGACGGGGAGCTATGGCTACACCTTC
CDR3 protein: CASSLITGTGSYGYTF

J gene: TRBJ2-7
D gene: -
V gene: TRBV19
clone size: once
CDR3 DNA: TGTGCCAGTAGTATCGCTGTCGGGAGCCACTACGAGCAGTACTTC
CDR3 protein: CASSIAVGSHYEQYF

J gene: TRBJ2-5
D gene: -
V gene: TRBV27
clone size: -
CDR3 DNA: TGTGCCAGCGGCATCGTGGGAGTGTATCAAGAGACCCAGTACTTC
CDR3 protein: CASGIVGVYQETQYF

J gene: TRBJ2-6
D gene: -
V gene: TRBV5-4
clone size: -
CDR3 DNA: TGTGCCAGCAGCTTGGTAGGTGGGACTGGGGCCAACGTCCTGACTTTC
CDR3 protein: CASSLVGGTGANVLTF

J gene: TRBJ2-3
D gene: -
V gene: TRBV11-1
clone size: -
CDR3 DNA: TGTGCCAGCAGGAAGTGGGCGGGACGCACAGATACGCAGTATTTT
CDR3 protein: CASRKWAGRTDTQYF

J gene: TRBJ2-7
D gene: -
V gene: TRBV28
clone size: -
CDR3 DNA: TGTGCCAGCAGTTTATGGACGAAGGGACACAGCTCCTACGAGCAGTACTTC
CDR3 protein: CASSLWTKGHSSYEQYF

J gene: TRBJ2-7
D gene: -
V gene: TRBV28
clone size: -
CDR3 DNA: -
CDR3 protein: CASSSSDKNPYEQYF

J gene: TRBJ2-7
D gene: TRBD1
V gene: TRBV9
clone size: -
CDR3 DNA: TGTGCCAGCAGCCCAGACCCGGGACAGGGGGCTTACGAGCAGTACTTC
CDR3 protein: CASSPDPGQGAYEQYF

J gene: TRBJ1-5
D gene: -
V gene: TRBV10-3
clone size: few
CDR3 DNA: TGTGCCATCAGTGAGGAGGAGGGCCAAATAATGGGCAATCAGCCCCAGCATTTT
CDR3 protein: CAISEEEGQIMGNQPQHF

J gene: TRBJ1-1
D gene: -
V gene: TRBV25-1
clone size: -
CDR3 DNA: TGTGCCAGCAGTGAATACCAGCCCCCCACTGAAGCTTTCTTT
CDR3 protein: CASSEYQPPTEAFF

J gene: TRBJ2-3
D gene: -
V gene: TRBV18
clone size: -
CDR3 DNA: TGTGCCAGCTCACCAATTGGTAGCGGAGCAGATACGCAGTATTTT
CDR3 protein: CASSPIGSGADTQYF

J gene: TRBJ2-7
D gene: -
V gene: TRBV19
clone size: -
CDR3 DNA: TGTGCCAGTAGTAAGACTACCCAGGGCGAGCAGTACTTC
CDR3 protein: CASSKTTQGEQYF

J gene: TRBJ2-5
D gene: -
V gene: TRBV2
clone size: once
CDR3 DNA: TGTGCCAGCGCTACTAGCCGAGAGACCCAGTACTTC
CDR3 protein: CASATSRETQYF

J gene: TRBJ1-2
D gene: -
V gene: TRBV1
clone size: -
CDR3 DNA: TGCACCAGCAGCGTAAAAAAGGACAGGAGATATGGCTACACCTTC
CDR3 protein: CTSSVKKDRRYGYTF